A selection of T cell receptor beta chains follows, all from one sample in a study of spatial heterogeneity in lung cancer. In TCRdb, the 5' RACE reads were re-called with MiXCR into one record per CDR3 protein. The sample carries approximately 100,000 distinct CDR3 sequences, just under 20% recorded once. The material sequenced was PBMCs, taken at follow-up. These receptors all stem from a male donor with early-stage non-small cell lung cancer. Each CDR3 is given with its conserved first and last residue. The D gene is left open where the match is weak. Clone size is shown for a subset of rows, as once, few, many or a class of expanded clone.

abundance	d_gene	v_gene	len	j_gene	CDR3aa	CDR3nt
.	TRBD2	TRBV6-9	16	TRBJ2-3	CASSRGRRGGADTQYF	TGTGCCAGCAGTCGAGGGAGGCGGGGGGGCGCAGATACGCAGTATTTT
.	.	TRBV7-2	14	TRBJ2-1	CASARGSLANEQFF	TGTGCCAGCGCCCGGGGGTCCCTTGCCAATGAGCAGTTCTTC
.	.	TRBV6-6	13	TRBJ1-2	CASREGYFYGYTF	TGTGCCAGCAGGGAGGGGTACTTCTATGGCTACACCTTC
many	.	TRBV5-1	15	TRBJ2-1	CASSLGGGLSNEQFF	TGCGCCAGCAGCTTGGGCGGAGGGCTCTCCAATGAGCAGTTCTTC
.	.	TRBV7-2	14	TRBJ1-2	CASSSTQGIYGYTF	TGTGCCAGCAGCTCAACCCAGGGGATCTATGGCTACACCTTC
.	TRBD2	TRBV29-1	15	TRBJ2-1	CSVERGTSGLNEQFF	TGCAGCGTTGAACGGGGGACTAGCGGGTTAAATGAGCAGTTCTTC
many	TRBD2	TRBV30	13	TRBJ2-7	CAFHSGRAYEQYF	TGTGCCTTTCATAGCGGGAGGGCCTACGAGCAGTACTTC
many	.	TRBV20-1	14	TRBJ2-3	CSARMRGRTDTQYF	TGCAGTGCTAGAATGAGGGGACGCACAGATACGCAGTATTTT
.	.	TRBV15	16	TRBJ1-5	CATSPPWDGGNQPQHF	TGTGCCACCAGCCCTCCCTGGGACGGAGGCAATCAGCCCCAGCATTTT
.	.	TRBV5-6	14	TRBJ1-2	CASSLLSAAEVYTF	TGTGCCAGCAGCTTATTATCGGCGGCTGAAGTCTACACCTTC
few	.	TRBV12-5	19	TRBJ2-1	CASGLTPDGSPNTFNEQFF	TGTGCTAGTGGTTTGACCCCGGACGGCTCCCCCAATACCTTCAATGAGCAGTTCTTC
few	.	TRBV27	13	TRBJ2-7	CASSFDSTYEQYF	TGTGCCAGCAGTTTCGACAGTACCTACGAGCAGTACTTC
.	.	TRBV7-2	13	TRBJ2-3	CASTQGGLDTQYF	TGTGCCAGCACCCAGGGGGGGCTTGATACGCAGTATTTT
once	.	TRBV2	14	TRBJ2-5	CASSDGNSQETQYF	TGCGCCAGCAGCGACGGTAATAGCCAAGAGACCCAGTACTTC
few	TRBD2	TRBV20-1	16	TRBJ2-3	CSPRGGTSGGTDTQYF	TGCAGCCCTAGAGGTGGGACTAGCGGGGGCACAGATACGCAGTATTTT
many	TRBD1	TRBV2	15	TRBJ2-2	CASRDDRGSTGELFF	TGTGCCAGCAGGGACGACAGGGGGTCCACCGGGGAGCTGTTTTTT
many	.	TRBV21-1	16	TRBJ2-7	CASSVSGRPTNYEQYF	TGTGCCAGCAGCGTCAGCGGGAGGCCCACAAACTACGAGCAGTACTTC
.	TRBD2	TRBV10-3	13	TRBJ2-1	CAIRGTSDHEQFF	TGTGCCATCAGGGGGACTAGCGACCATGAGCAGTTCTTC
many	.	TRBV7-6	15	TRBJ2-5	CASSLAIHRPETQYF	TGTGCCAGCAGCTTAGCGATACACCGTCCTGAGACCCAGTACTTC
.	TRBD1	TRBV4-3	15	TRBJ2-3	CASSLRTGPADTQYF	TGCGCCAGCAGCCTTAGGACAGGGCCGGCAGATACGCAGTATTTT
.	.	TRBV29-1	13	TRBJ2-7	CSVKRTEWYEQYF	TGCAGCGTTAAACGGACAGAGTGGTACGAGCAGTACTTC
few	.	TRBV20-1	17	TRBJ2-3	CSADGRKDPLGTDTQYF	TGCAGTGCCGATGGAAGAAAAGATCCCCTGGGCACAGATACGCAGTATTTT
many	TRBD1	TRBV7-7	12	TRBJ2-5	CASRDSGETQYF	TGTGCCAGCCGGGACAGCGGTGAGACCCAGTACTTC
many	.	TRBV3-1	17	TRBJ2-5	CASSQGSGSSRKETQYF	TGTGCCAGCAGCCAAGGAAGTGGCAGCTCAAGAAAAGAGACCCAGTACTTC
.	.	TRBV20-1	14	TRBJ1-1	CSAASQGRWTEAFF	TGCAGTGCTGCATCTCAGGGGCGGTGGACTGAAGCTTTCTTT
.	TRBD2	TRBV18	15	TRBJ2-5	CASSPPPSGQETQYF	TGTGCCAGCTCACCACCACCTAGCGGGCAAGAGACCCAGTACTTC
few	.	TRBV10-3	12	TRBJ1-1	CAIGKGVSEAFF	TGTGCCATCGGGAAGGGGGTGTCTGAAGCTTTCTTT
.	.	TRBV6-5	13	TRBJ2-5	CASSPDLGETQYF	TGTGCCAGCAGCCCGGACCTGGGGGAGACCCAGTACTTC
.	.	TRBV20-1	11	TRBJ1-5	CSAGGEQPQHF	TGCAGTGCTGGGGGCGAACAGCCCCAGCATTTT
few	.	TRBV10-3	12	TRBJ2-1	CAISVTDNEQFF	TGTGCCATCAGTGTGACAGACAATGAGCAGTTCTTC
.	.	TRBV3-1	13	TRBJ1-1	CASSPTTWGEAFF	TGTGCCAGCAGCCCCACCACGTGGGGAGAAGCTTTCTTT
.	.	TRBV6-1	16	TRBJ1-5	CASSEFYGASNQPQHF	TGTGCCAGCAGTGAATTTTATGGGGCTAGCAATCAGCCCCAGCATTTT
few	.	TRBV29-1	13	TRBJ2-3	CSARPAGLDTQYF	TGCAGCGCCCGGCCCGCGGGGTTAGATACGCAGTATTTT
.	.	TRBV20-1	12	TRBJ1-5	CSAGKGNQPQHF	TGCAGTGCTGGTAAGGGCAATCAGCCCCAGCATTTT
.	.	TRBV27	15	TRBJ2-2	CASSLRQGYTGELFF	TGTGCCAGCAGTTTAAGGCAGGGGTACACCGGGGAGCTGTTTTTT
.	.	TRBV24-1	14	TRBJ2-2	CATSDPVNTGELFF	TGTGCCACCAGTGACCCTGTAAACACCGGGGAGCTGTTTTTT
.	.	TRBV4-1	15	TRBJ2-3	CASSPPSGTADTQYF	TGCGCCAGCAGCCCCCCCTCGGGAACGGCGGATACGCAGTATTTT
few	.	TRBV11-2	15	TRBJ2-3	CASSLSLPGTDTQYF	TGTGCCAGCAGCTTATCACTGCCTGGCACAGATACGCAGTATTTT
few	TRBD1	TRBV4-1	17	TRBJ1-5	CASSQAHGQGAGQPQHF	TGCGCCAGCAGCCAAGCCCACGGACAGGGGGCAGGTCAGCCCCAGCATTTT
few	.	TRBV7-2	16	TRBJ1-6	CASSHTGAGNNSPLHF	TGTGCCAGCAGCCATACTGGGGCAGGGAATAATTCACCCCTCCACTTT